What follows are 2 T cell receptor beta chains derived from one specimen sequenced in a study of cytomegalovirus exposure and HLA in healthy donors. 60 Vbeta and 13 Jbeta primers were used in PCR. TCRdb keeps only in-frame clones here, not all; method: immunoSEQ multiplex PCR. The sample yields 100,000 to 150,000 clones, approximately 80% seen once. Sequenced: PBMCs. These receptors were obtained from a man between 18 and 29 years old in good health and CMV-seronegative.

A single count supports this clone. The chain combines TRBV11-3 with TRBJ2-7, with D possibly matching TRBD2 (6 bases). Trimming stripped 3 bases from V and 0 bases from J, with 21 bases between. This CDR3 comprises 18 residues. CDR1 and CDR2 (germline): SGHNT, YENEEA. The CDR3 DNA reads TGTGCCAGCAGCTTCGCGCTACGGAGGGAAGAAGACTCCTACGAGCAGTACGTC. This sequence encodes CASSFALRREEDSYEQYV.

The chain employs TRBV27 and TRBJ2-1, with a tentative D call TRBD1 (5 bases). Germline V lookup: CDR1 MNHEY, CDR2 SMNVEV (reference sequence). V was trimmed by 5 bases and J by 14 bases, leaving 16 bases between them. The CDR3 is made up of 12 amino acids. CDR3 loop: CASSPSDNIKFF. The CDR3 region has the DNA TGTGCCAGCAGTCCGTCGGACAATATCAAGTTCTTC.